The rows below give T cell receptor beta chains drawn from one sample of a study of identical twins. MiXCR, run by TCRdb on the 5' RACE reads, gives a single entry per CDR3 protein. The sample includes about 260,000 distinct CDR3 sequences, roughly 7% of them seen just once. In addition, the sample was reused for a study of yellow fever vaccine responses in identical twins.

Sequencing used memory (CD45RO+) T cells sorted from blood. The receptor set was obtained from a woman between 18 and 29 years old in good health. Both conserved end residues are part of each CDR3. D genes are given only for firm matches. Rows may omit the clone size; those that give it use once, few, many or a size class.

J	length	D	size	V	CDR3	DNA
TRBJ2-1	14	TRBD1	-	TRBV20-1	CSAAFRDRYNEQFF	TGCAGTGCCGCCTTCCGGGACAGGTACAATGAGCAGTTCTTC
TRBJ2-1	13	TRBD2	many	TRBV29-1	CSARTSGYNEQFF	TGCAGCGCCAGGACTAGCGGTTACAATGAGCAGTTCTTC
TRBJ2-3	18	TRBD2	-	TRBV20-1	CSALGSSGRVPSTDTQYF	TGCAGTGCCCTAGGATCTAGCGGGAGAGTCCCTAGCACAGATACGCAGTATTTT
TRBJ2-7	15	TRBD1	few	TRBV18	CASSPGQGVTYEQYF	TGTGCCAGCTCACCGGGACAGGGGGTCACCTACGAGCAGTACTTC
TRBJ2-5	14	-	many	TRBV6-1	CASRVSWFQETQYF	TGTGCCAGCAGGGTCAGTTGGTTCCAAGAGACCCAGTACTTC
TRBJ2-1	19	TRBD2	-	TRBV7-8	CASSLAPVVTSGTYNEQFF	TGTGCCAGCAGCTTAGCACCGGTTGTGACCAGCGGGACCTACAATGAGCAGTTCTTC
TRBJ1-6	14	-	many	TRBV7-2	CASRMGRTNSPLHF	TGTGCCAGCAGGATGGGCCGGACCAATTCACCCCTCCACTTT
TRBJ2-7	13	TRBD2	few	TRBV24-1	CATSQGGSHEQYF	TGTGCCACCAGTCAGGGCGGGAGTCACGAGCAGTACTTC
TRBJ1-4	15	-	-	TRBV7-2	CASSPDRLYNEKLFF	TGTGCCAGCAGCCCCGACAGGTTGTACAATGAAAAACTGTTTTTT
TRBJ2-5	14	-	few	TRBV7-9	CASSQTGLQETQYF	TGTGCCAGCAGCCAAACAGGGTTACAAGAGACCCAGTACTTC
TRBJ2-1	12	-	many	TRBV28	CASLSLEGGQFF	TGTGCCAGTCTGTCTTTAGAGGGCGGGCAGTTCTTC
TRBJ2-7	12	TRBD1	few	TRBV7-6	CATIRQGGEQYF	TGTGCCACAATAAGACAGGGGGGGGAGCAGTACTTC
TRBJ2-7	16	TRBD2	-	TRBV3-1	CASSRGWTSGSPEQYF	TGTGCCAGCAGCCGCGGGTGGACTAGCGGGAGTCCTGAGCAGTACTTC
TRBJ2-3	14	-	-	TRBV10-2	CASSTQETTDTQYF	TGCGCCAGCAGTACACAGGAAACCACAGATACGCAGTATTTT
TRBJ2-5	15	TRBD1	many	TRBV28	CASNLKTGRMETQYF	TGTGCCAGCAATCTTAAGACAGGGCGGATGGAGACCCAGTACTTC
TRBJ2-4	15	TRBD1	few	TRBV9	CASSVGGQGKIIQYF	TGTGCCAGCAGCGTGGGCGGACAGGGGAAGATCATTCAGTACTTC
TRBJ2-4	14	TRBD2	many	TRBV28	CASSPTSGLNIQYF	TGTGCCAGCAGCCCGACTAGCGGTTTAAACATTCAGTACTTC
TRBJ2-5	15	TRBD2	few	TRBV11-2	CASSLTGLQQETQYF	TGTGCCAGCAGCTTAACGGGACTACAACAAGAGACCCAGTACTTC
TRBJ1-5	13	-	few	TRBV6-1	CASSEVVYQPQHF	TGTGCCAGCAGTGAAGTGGTGTATCAGCCCCAGCATTTT
TRBJ2-1	15	-	-	TRBV5-1	CASSLDVGFYNEQFF	TGCGCCAGCAGCTTGGACGTGGGTTTCTACAATGAGCAGTTCTTC
TRBJ1-1	14	-	-	TRBV6-1	CASKKQGWNTEAFF	TGTGCCAGCAAAAAACAGGGCTGGAACACTGAAGCTTTCTTT
TRBJ2-4	16	TRBD1	many	TRBV5-1	CASSGRTGGGGNIQYF	TGCGCCAGCAGCGGCCGGACAGGGGGTGGTGGAAACATTCAGTACTTC
TRBJ2-1	17	TRBD2	-	TRBV5-1	CASSPGLAGLGGNEQFF	TGCGCCAGCAGCCCGGGACTAGCGGGATTGGGGGGCAATGAGCAGTTCTTC
TRBJ2-1	17	-	many	TRBV10-3	CAISDSNRGLSYNEQFF	TGTGCCATCAGTGACTCCAACCGGGGATTGTCCTACAATGAGCAGTTCTTC
TRBJ2-1	19	TRBD2	many	TRBV5-1	CASSLKGSESGNIHYEQFF	TGCGCCAGCAGCTTAAAGGGATCCGAGAGCGGGAATATTCACTATGAGCAGTTCTTC
TRBJ1-1	14	-	-	TRBV3-1	CASSPRHLNTEAFF	TGTGCCAGCAGCCCCCGACACCTGAACACTGAAGCTTTCTTT
TRBJ1-1	13	-	many	TRBV5-1	CASSTDGNTEAFF	TGCGCCAGCAGCACCGACGGGAACACTGAAGCTTTCTTT
TRBJ2-1	14	-	-	TRBV7-9	CASSLAAAYNEQFF	TGTGCCAGCAGCTTAGCGGCGGCTTACAATGAGCAGTTCTTC
TRBJ2-3	13	-	many	TRBV20-1	CSAITVNTDTQYF	TGCAGTGCTATAACCGTGAACACAGATACGCAGTATTTT
TRBJ2-1	14	-	few	TRBV19	CASSRRTPYVEQFF	TGTGCCAGTAGCCGGAGGACCCCTTACGTTGAGCAGTTCTTC
TRBJ1-6	13	-	-	TRBV2	CASRGAANSPLHF	TGTGCCAGCAGAGGGGCTGCCAATTCACCCCTCCACTTT
TRBJ2-5	13	TRBD1	few	TRBV7-3	CASSDDRGETQYF	TGTGCCAGCAGCGACGACAGGGGGGAGACCCAGTACTTC
TRBJ2-1	14	-	many	TRBV5-6	CASSRRGALNEQFF	TGTGCCAGCAGTCGTAGGGGCGCCCTCAATGAGCAGTTCTTC
TRBJ1-6	11	-	few	TRBV6-1	CASTGVTPLHF	TGTGCCAGCACGGGGGTTACACCCCTCCACTTT
TRBJ1-1	11	-	few	TRBV10-3	CATEKGNKAFF	TGTGCCACGGAAAAGGGTAATAAAGCTTTCTTT
TRBJ2-5	13	TRBD2	many	TRBV29-1	CSVRSGGPETQYF	TGCAGCGTGCGGAGCGGGGGGCCGGAGACCCAGTACTTC
TRBJ2-3	14	-	medium-sized	TRBV3-1	CASSQDWGSDTQYF	TGTGCCAGCAGCCAAGACTGGGGATCTGATACGCAGTATTTT
TRBJ1-6	13	-	few	TRBV5-1	CASMGQDNSPLHF	TGCGCCAGCATGGGGCAGGATAATTCACCCCTCCACTTT
TRBJ1-1	15	-	-	TRBV6-5	CASSYRGGMNTEAFF	TGTGCCAGCAGTTACAGGGGCGGAATGAACACTGAAGCTTTCTTT
TRBJ2-3	17	TRBD2	-	TRBV10-3	CAIRPSSGSGSTDTQYF	TGTGCCATCAGACCTTCTAGCGGGAGCGGTAGCACAGATACGCAGTATTTT
TRBJ1-2	14	TRBD1	many	TRBV24-1	CATSEGRGSLGYTF	TGTGCCACCAGTGAAGGCAGGGGGTCCCTTGGCTACACCTTC
TRBJ2-1	15	-	-	TRBV6-2/TRBV6-3	CASSTPAGGYNEQFF	TGTGCCAGCAGTACCCCAGCGGGCGGTTACAATGAGCAGTTCTTC
TRBJ1-2	17	-	-	TRBV6-1	CASSESVLQQFNYGYTF	TGTGCCAGCAGTGAAAGTGTCTTACAGCAGTTTAACTATGGCTACACCTTC
TRBJ1-1	14	TRBD1	-	TRBV28	CASSRQGGRTGAFF	TGTGCCAGCAGCCGACAGGGCGGGCGCACTGGAGCTTTCTTT
TRBJ2-5	18	-	-	TRBV28	CASSFVRTGQSKEAAQYF	TGTGCCAGCAGTTTCGTCCGGACCGGACAGTCAAAGGAAGCGGCCCAGTACTTC
TRBJ2-1	16	TRBD2	many	TRBV29-1	CSVEDRYSGHYNEQFF	TGCAGCGTTGAAGATCGGTATAGCGGGCACTACAATGAGCAGTTCTTC
TRBJ1-1	13	-	few	TRBV18	CASSKQGPDGAFF	TGTGCCAGCTCAAAACAGGGACCCGATGGGGCTTTCTTT
TRBJ2-1	14	TRBD1	once	TRBV6-5	CASSHGTGYNERFF	TGTGCCAGCAGTCACGGGACAGGGTACAATGAGCGGTTCTTC
TRBJ1-3	14	-	-	TRBV6-1	CASSPGSAGNTIYF	TGTGCCAGCAGCCCAGGGAGTGCAGGAAACACCATATATTTT
TRBJ1-4	15	TRBD1	many	TRBV4-1	CASSQATGEREKLFF	TGCGCCAGCAGCCAAGCAACAGGGGAGAGGGAAAAACTGTTTTTT
TRBJ2-5	14	-	many	TRBV7-6	CASSQGAPQETQYF	TGTGCCTCGAGCCAAGGGGCCCCTCAAGAGACCCAGTACTTC